This T cell receptor beta chain comes out of a study of T cells in Graves' hyperthyroidism and ophthalmopathy. The CDR3 is 12 amino acids. Germline V gene data show CDR1 as LGHNA and CDR2 as YNFKEQ. The ends were cut back, 4 bases at V and 9 bases at J, with 9 bases in the middle. This clonotype was counted many times. Amplified regions were TCR beta CDR3 sequences from RNA transcripts. The primer set for the first-round RT-PCR of the TCR CDR3 was HTBI. TCRdb called the multiplex PCR reads again in MiXCR, with one record for every CDR3 protein. The sample includes almost 250,000 distinct CDR3 sequences, 24% of them seen just once.

V usage is TRBV4-2 and J usage is TRBJ2-2; D is unresolved. This TCR came from a woman aged 40 to 50 with Graves' ophthalmopathy. The sample consisted of blood. CDR3 nucleotides: TGTGCCAGCAGCCTCGATAGGCGGGAGCTGTTTTTT. It encodes CASSLDRRELFF.